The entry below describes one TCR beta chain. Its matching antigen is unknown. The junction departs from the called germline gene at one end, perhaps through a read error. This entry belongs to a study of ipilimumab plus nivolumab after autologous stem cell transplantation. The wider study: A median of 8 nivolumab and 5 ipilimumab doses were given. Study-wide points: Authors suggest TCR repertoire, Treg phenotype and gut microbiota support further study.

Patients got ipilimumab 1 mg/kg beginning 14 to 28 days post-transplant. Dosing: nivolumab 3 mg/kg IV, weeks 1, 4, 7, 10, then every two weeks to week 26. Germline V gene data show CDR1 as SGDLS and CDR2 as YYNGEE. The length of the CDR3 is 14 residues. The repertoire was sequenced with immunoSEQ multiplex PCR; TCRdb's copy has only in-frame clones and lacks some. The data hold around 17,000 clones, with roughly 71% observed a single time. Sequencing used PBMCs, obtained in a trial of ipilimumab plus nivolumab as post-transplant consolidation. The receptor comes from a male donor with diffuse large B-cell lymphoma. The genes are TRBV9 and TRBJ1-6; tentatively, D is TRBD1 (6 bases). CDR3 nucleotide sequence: TGTGCCAGCAGCGTAGCGGACAGAAATTCACCCCCCCACTTT. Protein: CASSVADRNSPPHF. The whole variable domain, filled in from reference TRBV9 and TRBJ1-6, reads DSGVTQTPKHLITATGQRVTLRCSPRSGDLSVYWYQQSLDQGLQFLIQYYNGEERAKGNILERFSAQQFPDLHSELNLSSLELGDSALYFCASSVADRNSPPHFGNGTRLTVT.